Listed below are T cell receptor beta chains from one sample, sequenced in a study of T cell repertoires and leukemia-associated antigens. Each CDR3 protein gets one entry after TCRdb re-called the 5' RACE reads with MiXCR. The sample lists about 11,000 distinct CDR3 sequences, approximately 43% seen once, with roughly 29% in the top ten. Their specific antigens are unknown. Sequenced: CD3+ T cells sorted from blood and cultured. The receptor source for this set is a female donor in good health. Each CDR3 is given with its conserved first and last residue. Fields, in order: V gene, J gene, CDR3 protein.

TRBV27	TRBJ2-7	CASSSWTSGSGVSYEQYF
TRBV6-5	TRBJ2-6	CAIGRPQSGANVLTF
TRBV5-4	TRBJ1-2	CASSSPGQGANGYTF
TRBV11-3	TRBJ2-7	CASSSVVGLSSYEQYF
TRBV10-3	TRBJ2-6	CAISEETGEPGANVLTF
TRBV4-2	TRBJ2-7	CASSQEGTGISRYEQYF
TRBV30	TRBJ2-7	CAWSSGQSYEQYF
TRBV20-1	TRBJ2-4	CSARVGSLAKNIQYF
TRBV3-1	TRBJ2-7	CASSQDTGTSGVYEQYF
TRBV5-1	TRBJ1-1	CASSLEFATNAEAFF
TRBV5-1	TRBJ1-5	CASSLDARNQPQHF
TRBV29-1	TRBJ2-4	CSVEEPKIAKNVQYF
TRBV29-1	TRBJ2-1	CSSWEAYNEQFF
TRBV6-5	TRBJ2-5	CAVTGTGFQETQYF
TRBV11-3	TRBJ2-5	CASSPRGRIAGGETQYF
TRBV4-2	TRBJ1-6	CASSQVDRENTPLHF
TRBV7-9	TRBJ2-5	CASSPPGAGETQYF
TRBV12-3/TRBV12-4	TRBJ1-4	CASSGSLREKLFF
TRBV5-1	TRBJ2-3	CASSLASGTGRDTQYF
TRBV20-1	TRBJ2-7	CSARAHLGAESYEQYF
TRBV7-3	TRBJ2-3	CASSQRLAAETDTQYF
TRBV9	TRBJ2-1	CASRRREQVSYEQFF
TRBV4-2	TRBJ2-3	CASSQDTSTDTQYF
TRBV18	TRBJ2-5	CASSRGTSGYQETQYF
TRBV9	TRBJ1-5	CASSVEGVNQPQHF
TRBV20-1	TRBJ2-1	CSARLAGGRNEQLF
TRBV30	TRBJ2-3	CAWSDPRGQVFTDTQYF
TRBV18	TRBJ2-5	CVSSRGTSGYQETQYF
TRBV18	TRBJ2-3	CASGELAGASTDTQYF
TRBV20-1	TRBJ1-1	CSARSRDLEAFF
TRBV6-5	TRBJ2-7	CASSRGDRGRGSYEQYF
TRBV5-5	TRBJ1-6	CASSLDAVNSPLHF
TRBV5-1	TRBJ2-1	CASSLNNEQFF
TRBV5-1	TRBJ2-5	CASSPPEGTETQYF
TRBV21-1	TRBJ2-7	CASSPWDREVRSSYEQYF
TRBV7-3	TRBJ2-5	CASSPEGLAGKETQYF
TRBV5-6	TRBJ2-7	CASSPGTGRREQYF
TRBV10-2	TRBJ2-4	CASSPATKNIQYF
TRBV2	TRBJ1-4	CASIRDRINEKLFF
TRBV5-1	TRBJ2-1	CGSSTQREQFF
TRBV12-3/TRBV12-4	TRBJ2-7	CASSLSSGGYEQYF
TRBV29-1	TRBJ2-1	CSVEDKGFGNEQFF
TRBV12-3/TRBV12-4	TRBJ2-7	CASSLATSGAYEQYF
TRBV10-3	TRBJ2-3	CAINLSPGGTDTQYF
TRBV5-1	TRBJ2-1	CASSLDGSGNEQFF